This T cell receptor beta chain is drawn from a study of blood T cell repertoires in COVID-19. Study-wide background: COVID-19 samples from acute and convalescent phases originated in the United States, Italy and Spain. PBMCs, B-cell-depleted T cells, or T cells provided the cDNA or gDNA that made up the material.

Germline CDR1 LGHNT, CDR2 FRNRAP. The CDR3 spans 18 residues. Trimming at V came to 7 bases and at J to 0 bases, leaving 8 bases not matched to a gene. As processed by the authors: The authors estimated nucleated cell counts from reference gene primer amplification. The protocol was immunoSEQ multiplex PCR, while the TCRdb copy is restricted to in-frame clones and leaves out a portion. The DNA gave D and trimming, while V, J and clone size come from that table. The sample records roughly 52,000 clones, around 88% being singletons. The sequenced sample consisted of peripheral blood. The TCR originated in a woman of 80 years or more with acute or convalescent COVID-19. The V call is TRBV12-5, the J call TRBJ2-1, with 14 bases aligning to TRBD2. DNA for the CDR3: TGTGCTAGTGTTTCGACTAGCGGGGGGGCCCTCTCCTACAATGAGCAGTTCTTC. This sequence encodes CASVSTSGGALSYNEQFF.